The rows below give T cell receptor beta chains drawn from one sample of a study of cytomegalovirus exposure and HLA in healthy donors. The assay was immunoSEQ multiplex PCR, and TCRdb's table has in-frame clones only and misses some. The sample has some 190,000 clones, roughly 8.7% seen once. Sequences were obtained from PBMCs. These receptors all come from a woman aged 30 to 39 in good health and CMV-seropositive. CDR3s include the opening cysteine and the closing phenylalanine or tryptophan. Fields, in order: J gene, V gene, CDR3 length, CDR3 protein.

TRBJ2-1 | TRBV9 | 15 | CASSVASGLDNEQFF
TRBJ1-2 | TRBV15 | 13 | CATSSAGGAGYTF
TRBJ1-5 | TRBV18 | 15 | CASSDDRVYNQPQHF
TRBJ2-2 | TRBV5-1 | 14 | CASSLDSNTGELFF
TRBJ2-3 | TRBV5-1 | 15 | CASSLSLEGTDTQYF
TRBJ2-1 | TRBV5-1 | 15 | CASSVLAASYNEQFF
TRBJ2-3 | TRBV30 | 20 | CAWSVKWASGNPYGTDTQYF
TRBJ2-1 | TRBV5-1 | 17 | CASSSRLAGGWGNEQFF
TRBJ1-1 | TRBV29-1 | 14 | CSVRAGKANTEAFF
TRBJ1-1 | TRBV7-6 | 14 | CASSLQGGNTEAFF
TRBJ2-1 | TRBV7-8 | 13 | CASSLGLFNEQFF
TRBJ1-5 | TRBV6-1 | 13 | CASSEISNQPQHF
TRBJ2-2 | TRBV20-1 | 11 | CSASPLGELFF
TRBJ1-5 | TRBV19 | 14 | CASSIGSLNQPQHF
TRBJ1-1 | TRBV6-5 | 12 | CASSGGSTEAFF
TRBJ2-7 | TRBV6-1 | 15 | CASSERQGYSYEQYF
TRBJ1-2 | TRBV5-1 | 18 | CASSPAGSTGDFNYGYTF
TRBJ1-2 | TRBV21-1 | 13 | CASSPGTLYGYTF
TRBJ1-1 | TRBV7-9 | 15 | CASSFGNRVNTEAFF
TRBJ1-5 | TRBV10-1 | 12 | CARYSILQPQHF
TRBJ1-1 | TRBV5-1 | 16 | CASSLASTLTGSEAFF
TRBJ2-1 | TRBV6-5 | 15 | CASMPPFGGRNEQFF
TRBJ2-7 | TRBV11-3 | 13 | CASSLDGTYEQYF
TRBJ2-2 | TRBV2 | 15 | CASTGTSANTGELFF
TRBJ1-1 | TRBV9 | 14 | CASSPQVRGTEAFF